The clone carrying this T cell receptor beta chain showed up just a few times. As yet, its antigen is unknown. The data derive from a study of T cell repertoires in ileal Crohn's disease. Notes on the study in general: Endoscopic recurrence occurred in every patient whose clonality exceeded 26.8%. Clonal expansions were more frequent in active smokers than non-smokers at surgery.

Lamina propria lymphocytes from surgical specimens were isolated on a density gradient before sorting. Adults with ileal or ileocolonic Crohn's disease and an indication for resection were eligible. Germline V CDR1 and CDR2: MNHEY, SMNVEV (reference sequence). Trimming took 6 bases from V and 10 from J, leaving 19 bases between them. The CDR3 totals 14 residues. The method was immunoSEQ multiplex PCR; TCRdb's version includes in-frame clones alone and lacks a portion of them. Of approximately 2,100 clones in the sample, about 73% were seen once. The sequenced material came from CD8+ T cells from ileum. The chain joins TRBV27 to TRBJ2-1, with D possibly matching TRBD2 (6 bases). The receptor was derived from an adult with Crohn's disease. Some clones in this sample may be carry-over from other donors' samples. The CDR3 loop is CASRIGSSPGEQFF. In DNA form, the CDR3 reads TGTGCCAGCAGAATCGGGAGCTCCCCAGGGGAGCAGTTCTTC.